This record covers a single T cell receptor beta chain. The CDR3 sequence is 16 residues long. CDR1 and CDR2 (germline): SQVTM, ANQGSEA. V gave up 0 bases and J gave up 3 bases; unmatched junction bases: 7. Assay: immunoSEQ multiplex PCR; the TCRdb copy retains only in-frame clones and omits some. The table lists tens of thousands of clones, 70% to 90% of them singletons. The data are from a study of control samples from healthy donors and cancer patients. The origin of this receptor is a woman aged 60 to 75 with lung cancer. This chain links TRBV29-1 with TRBJ2-7; TRBD2 aligns across 11 bases. Specimen: PBMCs. CDR3 DNA: TGCAGCGTTGAAGAGGAGACTAGCGGGACAATCTACGAGCAGTACTTC. This translates into CSVEEETSGTIYEQYF.